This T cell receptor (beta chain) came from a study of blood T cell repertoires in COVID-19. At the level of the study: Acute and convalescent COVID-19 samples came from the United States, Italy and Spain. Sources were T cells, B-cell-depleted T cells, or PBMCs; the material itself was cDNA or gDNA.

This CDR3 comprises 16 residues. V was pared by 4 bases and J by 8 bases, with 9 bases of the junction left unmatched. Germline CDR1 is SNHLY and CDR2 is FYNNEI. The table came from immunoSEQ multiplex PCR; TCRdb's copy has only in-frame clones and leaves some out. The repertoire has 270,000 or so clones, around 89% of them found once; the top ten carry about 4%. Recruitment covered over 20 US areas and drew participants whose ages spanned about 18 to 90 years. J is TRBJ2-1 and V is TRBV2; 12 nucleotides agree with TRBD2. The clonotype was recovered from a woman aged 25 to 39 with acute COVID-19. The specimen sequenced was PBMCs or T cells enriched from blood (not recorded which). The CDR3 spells CASSALAGGLRDEQFF. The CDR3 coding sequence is TGTGCCAGCAGTGCACTAGCGGGGGGTCTCCGGGATGAGCAGTTCTTC. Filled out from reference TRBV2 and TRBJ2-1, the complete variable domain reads EPEVTQTPSHQVTQMGQEVILRCVPISNHLYFYWYRQILGQKVEFLVSFYNNEISEKSEIFDDQFSVERPDGSNFTLKIRSTKLEDSAMYFCASSALAGGLRDEQFFGPGTRLTVL.